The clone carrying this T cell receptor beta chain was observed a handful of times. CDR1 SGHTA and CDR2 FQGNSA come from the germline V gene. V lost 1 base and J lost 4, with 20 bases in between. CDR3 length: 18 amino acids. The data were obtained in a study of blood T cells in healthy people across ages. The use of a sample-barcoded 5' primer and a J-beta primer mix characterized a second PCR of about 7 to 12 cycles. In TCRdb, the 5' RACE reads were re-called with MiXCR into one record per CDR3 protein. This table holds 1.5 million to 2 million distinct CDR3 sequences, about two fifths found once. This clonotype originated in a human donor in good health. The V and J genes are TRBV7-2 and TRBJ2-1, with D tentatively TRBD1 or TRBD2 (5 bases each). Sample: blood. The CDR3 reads CASSLVSSGTISYNEQFF. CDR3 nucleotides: TGTGCCAGCAGCTTAGTTTCCTCCGGGACCATATCATACAATGAGCAGTTCTTC. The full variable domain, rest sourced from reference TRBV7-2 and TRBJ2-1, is GAGVSQSPSNKVTEKGKDVELRCDPISGHTALYWYRQSLGQGLEFLIYFQGNSAPDKSGLPSDRFSAERTGGSVSTLTIQRTQQEDSAVYLCASSLVSSGTISYNEQFFGPGTRLTVL.